The present TCR beta chain was sequenced within a study of patients and donors after allogeneic stem cell transplantation. In germline, CDR1 is DFQATT, CDR2 SNEGSKA (reference sequence). The CDR3 is 13 residues long. The V gene lost 5 bases and the J gene lost 4 bases, with 12 bases spanning the gap. TCRdb independently ran MiXCR on the RT-PCR reads; one entry per CDR3 protein. Seen here are under 35,000 distinct CDR3 sequences, 35% to 40% observed once, and the top ten hold over 60%. J is TRBJ1-5 and V is TRBV20-1, with TRBD1 as a possible D gene (5 bases). The specimen was blood, either unsorted or a sorted T cell fraction (not recorded which). This receptor was taken from a human donor who was either an allogeneic HSCT recipient or a stem cell or donor lymphocyte infusion donor (not recorded which). It is not recorded whose cells these are; they may come from a transplant donor. As DNA, the CDR3 is TGCAGTGCTGATTCGGGGCCAAATCAGCCCCAGCATTTT. Protein product: CSADSGPNQPQHF.